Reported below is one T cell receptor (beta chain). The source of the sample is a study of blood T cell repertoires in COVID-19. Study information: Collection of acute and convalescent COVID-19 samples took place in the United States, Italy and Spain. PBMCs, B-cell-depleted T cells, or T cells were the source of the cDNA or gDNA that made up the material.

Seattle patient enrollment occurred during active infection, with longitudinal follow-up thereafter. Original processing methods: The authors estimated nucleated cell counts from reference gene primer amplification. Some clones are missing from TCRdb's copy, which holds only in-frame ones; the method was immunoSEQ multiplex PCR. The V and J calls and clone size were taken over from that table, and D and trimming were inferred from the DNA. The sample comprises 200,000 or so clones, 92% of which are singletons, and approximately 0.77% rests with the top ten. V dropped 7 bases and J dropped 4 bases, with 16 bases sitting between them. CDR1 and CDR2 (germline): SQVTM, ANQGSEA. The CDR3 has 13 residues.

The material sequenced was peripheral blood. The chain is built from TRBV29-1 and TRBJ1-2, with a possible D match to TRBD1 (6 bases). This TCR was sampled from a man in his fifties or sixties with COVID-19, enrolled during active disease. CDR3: CSGIMDSSYGYTF. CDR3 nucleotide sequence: TGCAGCGGGATTATGGACAGTAGCTATGGCTACACCTTC.